The present entry profiles one T cell receptor beta chain with its context. The germline CDR1 and CDR2 sequences are MNHEY and SMNVEV (reference sequence). Trimming took 5 bases from V and 6 from J, leaving 25 bases between them. CDR3 length: 17 residues. This entry is derived from a study of blood T cell repertoires in COVID-19. Authors' data handling: Reference gene primer amplification in the assay estimated nucleated cell counts. Sequencing used immunoSEQ multiplex PCR; TCRdb keeps in-frame clones, though not all of them. Clone size and the V and J calls come from that table; the DNA yielded D and trimming. Of nearly 350,000 clones listed, about 90% are singletons.

The V call is TRBV27, the J call TRBJ1-2; no reliable D call. Source material: peripheral blood. The clonotype comes from a woman aged 50 to 65 with COVID-19, enrolled during active disease. In nucleotides, the CDR3 is TGTGCCAGCAGTACGACCCTCCAGGCGTATCTTTCGAATGGCTACACCTTC. Amino acid sequence: CASSTTLQAYLSNGYTF.